One TCR beta chain is described in this entry. This clonotype has only a few counts. It has no known antigen specificity. No much larger clonotype is one base removed from it; base qualities were not supplied. The data are from a study of T cells after yellow fever vaccination (dated by TCRdb to about 2019). About the investigation overall: Libraries from fractions with low cell numbers were prepared with the SMART-Seq v4 Ultra Low Input RNA kit. Bulk TCR alpha and beta repertoires were sequenced longitudinally to track T-cell clones before and after primary and booster YFV17D yellow fever vaccination. The cohort comprised two healthy male donors, one aged 18 to 29 and one aged 30 to 40 years. Blood samples were taken at several timepoints before and after primary and secondary immunization, and bulk PBMC replicates and cell subsets were isolated.

This specimen's treatment or condition label, per the study, means: live attenuated yellow fever vaccine strain. A standard Ficoll-Paque protocol was used to isolate PBMCs from peripheral blood. Dynabeads CD4 and CD8 positive selection kits were used to isolate the CD4 and CD8 T-cell fractions. RNA was extracted with TriZol from bulk PBMCs, CD4 and CD8 fractions, and dextramer-positive and dextramer-negative fractions. Study-wide conclusions, independent of this receptor: FACS-sorted repertoires could contain abundant contaminating clonotypes from the bulk population, so computational filtering was required. Because only two donors were included in the study, the extent to which the findings can be generalized is limited. Compared with the primary T-cell response, the secondary T-cell response was weaker but faster, peaking on day 5 rather than day 15. After the booster, most clones that had expanded after primary vaccination were detected again (around 95% of CD4 and under 90% of CD8), suggesting broad maintenance of memory. A small share of clonotypes occurred in both CD4 and CD8 compartments, likely arising from convergent recombination.

V and J are truncated by 5 bases and 1 base respectively, leaving an intervening sequence of 16 bases. From the cysteine up to the phenylalanine, the CDR3 has a length of 16 residues. Left in the record is the CDR3 DNA by itself, 48 bases read in frame from the first base. From the germline V gene (reference sequence), CDR1 is SEHNR and CDR2 is FQNEAQ. The sequencer was an Illumina NovaSeq 6000. Synthesis of TCR cDNA relied on 5'RACE template switching, a step that introduced a universal primer site along with unique molecular identifiers. Priming of cDNA synthesis was performed from both the TCR alpha and TCR beta constant segments. Libraries were amplified in two PCR steps, with sample barcodes and sequencing adapters added in the second step. Sequencing of the libraries was done on either Illumina HiSeq 2500 (2x100 bp) or NovaSeq (2x150 bp). Under the source paper's analysis protocol: MIGEC was used to demultiplex reads and collapse the reads into UMI consensus sequences, and MiXCR was used for V(D)J alignment. Using edgeR on replicate PBMC samples, clonotypes were called vaccine-responding if FDR was below 0.01 and the log2 fold change was above 5 up to day 15. Each bulk clonotype was labeled CD4 or CD8 based on which sequenced repertoire, CD4 or CD8, contained the clonotype at higher abundance. Using fastp trimming at Q25 and MiXCR clonotype assembly, TCRdb reanalyzed the public sequencing data and kept in-frame beta chains. Each entry is one CDR3 protein sequence, shown with its most common DNA and genes. The V and J calls and clone size come from TCRdb's table, not from the authors' own analysis. Counted in this sample were a few hundred thousand distinct CDR3 sequences; around 5.3% of them appeared once. The biggest ten clones account for roughly 3.5% of the sample.

The sample in question was CD4+ T cells sorted from PBMCs, obtained on the day of the yellow fever booster vaccination. This chain joins TRBV7-9 to TRBJ2-3; D gene: possibly TRBD2, on 7 matching bases. The TCR sequence derives from a man aged 18 to 29 who received the YFV17D yellow fever vaccine. The CDR3 here reads CASSPWGGHGTDTQYF. Here is the DNA: TGTGCCAGCAGCCCCTGGGGGGGGCACGGCACAGATACGCAGTATTTT.